These 11 T cell receptor beta chains share one sample of origin, sequenced in a study of blood T cell repertoires in COVID-19. Produced via immunoSEQ multiplex PCR; TCRdb's table is partial and in-frame only. The sample has 25,000 to 30,000 clones; 89% are singletons. Sample: peripheral blood. Every receptor here comes from a human donor with acute or convalescent COVID-19. The donor label of this sample is uncertain.

The J gene is TRBJ1-5, the V gene TRBV16; 8 positions match TRBD1. Germline V gene data show CDR1 as KGHSY and CDR2 as FQNENV. CDR3 size: 16 residues. After removal of 3 bases from V and 4 bases from J, the junction contained 8 bases not matched to a gene. The CDR3 region has the DNA TGTGCCAGCAGCCAGACTCGGACAGGGCCTAATCAGCCCCAGCATTTT. Translated, it gives CASSQTRTGPNQPQHF.

This clone is medium-sized by share. The chain links TRBV12-5 to TRBJ2-5; TRBD1 matches 10 bases. Germline V lookup: CDR1 LGHNT, CDR2 FRNRAP. V dropped 6 bases and J dropped 4; count of bases not matched to a gene: 5. The CDR3 extends over 14 amino acids. This CDR3 is CASGPGTGAETQYF. The CDR3 region has the DNA TGTGCTAGTGGCCCGGGGACAGGGGCAGAGACCCAGTACTTC.

This chain connects TRBV5-4 to TRBJ2-6; 9 bases line up with TRBD1. The germline V gene encodes CDR1 SGHNT and CDR2 YYREEE (reference sequence). The CDR3 spans 20 residues. V lost 2 bases to trimming and J lost 2 bases; unmatched junction nucleotides: 14. CDR3 protein: CASSFIHRQGVAAGANVLTF. CDR3 DNA: TGTGCCAGCAGCTTTATCCACAGACAGGGGGTGGCTGCTGGGGCCAACGTCCTGACTTTC.

The chain is built from TRBV15 and TRBJ2-7; a possible D gene is TRBD2 (6 bases). The CDR3 length is 16 residues. Trimming pared 0 bases from V and 5 bases from J, leaving 17 bases between. CDR1 is LNHNV and CDR2 is YYDKDF in the germline V gene (reference sequence). CDR3 loop: CATSRDRGIGGNEQYF. CDR3 nucleotide sequence: TGTGCCACCAGCAGAGATCGGGGAATTGGGGGGAACGAGCAGTACTTC. The full variable domain, in which reference TRBV15 and TRBJ2-7 provide the parts outside the CDR3, is DAMVIQNPRYQVTQFGKPVTLSCSQTLNHNVMYWYQQKSSQAPKLLFHYYDKDFNNEADTPDNFQSRRPNTSFCFLDIRSPGLGDTAMYLCATSRDRGIGGNEQYFGPGTRLTVT.

This chain joins TRBV7-2 and TRBJ2-3, with 10 bases identical to TRBD2. Germline CDR1 is SGHTA and CDR2 is FQGNSA. V dropped 5 bases and J dropped 2; count of bases not matched to a gene: 4. CDR3 length: 15 residues. For the CDR3, the DNA is TGTGCCAGCAGCAAGCGGGAGGGATACACAGATACGCAGTATTTT. Amino acid sequence: CASSKREGYTDTQYF. Full variable domain (missing parts from reference TRBV7-2 and TRBJ2-3): GAGVSQSPSNKVTEKGKDVELRCDPISGHTALYWYRQSLGQGLEFLIYFQGNSAPDKSGLPSDRFSAERTGGSVSTLTIQRTQQEDSAVYLCASSKREGYTDTQYFGPGTRLTVL.

The rearrangement uses TRBV5-1 and TRBJ2-5; D not certain. With 1 base removed from V and 5 bases from J, the gap between germline ends came to 12 bases. CDR3 length equals 14 residues. The germline CDR1 and CDR2 sequences are SGHRS and YFSETQ. The CDR3 DNA follows: TGCGCCAGCAGCTTGAACGGGTTGTTTGAGACCCAGTACTTC. Translating gives CASSLNGLFETQYF.

V and J are TRBV5-5 and TRBJ2-7; TRBD2 matches at 7 bases. Germline CDR1 reads SGHKS; CDR2 reads YYEKEE (reference sequence). This CDR3 has 15 residues. V was clipped by 1 base and J by 3 bases; unmatched bases: 7. CDR3 amino acids: CASSLFPAGSYEQYF. CDR3 nucleotide sequence: TGTGCCAGCAGCTTGTTTCCAGCGGGAAGCTACGAGCAGTACTTC.

The chain carries TRBV5-1 and TRBJ2-1; D not resolved. The CDR3 contains 14 residues. The germline V gene encodes CDR1 SGHRS and CDR2 YFSETQ. With 2 bases removed from V and 0 bases from J, the gap between germline ends came to 6 bases. Here the CDR3 DNA reads TGCGCCAGCAGCTTAGAGAGCTCCTACAATGAGCAGTTCTTC. Its protein is CASSLESSYNEQFF.

This clone showed up just a few times. The chain carries TRBV4-1 and TRBJ2-7; 9 positions match TRBD2. Trimming took 1 base from V and 3 from J; bases not matched to a gene: 7. The CDR3 loop spans 16 amino acids. The germline V gene encodes CDR1 MGHRA and CDR2 YSYEKL. The CDR3 region is CASSQVLAGGNYEQYF. The CDR3 DNA reads as TGCGCCAGCAGCCAAGTATTGGCGGGGGGGAACTACGAGCAGTACTTC.

The genes are TRBV7-8 and TRBJ2-6; TRBD1 aligns across 9 bases. After removal of 7 bases from V and 0 bases from J, the junction contained 10 bases not matched to a gene. There are 18 residues in the CDR3. Germline V gene data show CDR1 as SGHVS and CDR2 as FQNEAQ. CDR3 in amino acids: CASTQLVTGGSGANVLTF. The CDR3 DNA reads TGTGCCAGCACCCAACTAGTGACAGGGGGCTCTGGGGCCAACGTCCTGACTTTC. Drawing the rest from reference TRBV7-8 and TRBJ2-6, the complete variable domain is GAGVSQSPRYKVAKRGQDVALRCDPISGHVSLFWYQQALGQGPEFLTYFQNEAQLDKSGLPSDRFFAERPEGSVSTLKIQRTQQEDSAVYLCASTQLVTGGSGANVLTFGAGSRLTVL.

The genes are TRBV28 and TRBJ1-1, with D possibly TRBD1 on 5 matching bases. Looked up from germline, CDR1 is MDHEN and CDR2 is SYDVKM. Trimming took off 8 bases at V and 9 bases at J, with 13 bases between the two ends. The CDR3 loop spans 11 amino acids. CDR3 amino acids: CASVGTYKAFF. DNA for the CDR3: TGTGCCAGCGTCGGGACTTACAAAGCTTTCTTT.